The 22 T cell receptor beta chains listed next were all sequenced from one sample in a study of T cells in localized non-small cell lung cancer. Here immunoSEQ multiplex PCR was the method, and the copy in TCRdb shows in-frame clones only, minus some. This table holds some 85,000 clones, roughly 75% found once. Material: PBMCs, obtained before any cancer treatment. The receptor source for this set is a man aged 35 to 69 with stage II squamous cell lung carcinoma.

The chain has TRBV5-4 and TRBJ1-6; D gene unclear. This CDR3 region has 13 residues. The germline V gene encodes CDR1 SGHNT and CDR2 YYREEE (reference sequence). The V end lost 4 bases, the J end lost 7 bases, and 9 bases lay between the germline ends. This CDR3 is CASSPGRNSPLHF. The DNA for the CDR3 is TGTGCCAGCAGCCCTGGTCGGAATTCACCCCTCCACTTT.

This rearrangement joins TRBV30 to TRBJ2-4, with D possibly matching TRBD1 (5 bases). The CDR3 sequence is 16 residues long. Between the trimmed V and J ends, which lost 1 base and 0 bases, there was a span of 13 bases. Germline values: CDR1 GTSNPN, CDR2 SVGIG (reference sequence). The DNA for the CDR3 is TGTGCCTGGAGTGCCAAGGGGATACTAGCCAAAAACATTCAGTACTTC. It yields the protein CAWSAKGILAKNIQYF.

This clone was detected only once. The chain recombines TRBV19 with TRBJ2-3; D possibly corresponds to TRBD2 (5 bases). Germline V gives CDR1 LNHDA, CDR2 SQIVND (reference sequence). V was trimmed by 3 bases and J by 4 bases, leaving 11 bases between them. CDR3 length: 14 residues. The CDR3 loop reads CASSIRRVADTQYF. In DNA form, the CDR3 reads TGTGCCAGTAGTATCCGGCGGGTGGCAGATACGCAGTATTTT.

This chain uses TRBV2 with TRBJ2-3; D unresolved. V lost 2 bases to trimming and J lost 4 bases, with 16 bases between them. CDR1 is SNHLY and CDR2 is FYNNEI in the germline V gene. This CDR3 comprises 16 residues. This chain's CDR3 is CASSETRSPRADTQYF. The CDR3 region has the DNA TGTGCCAGCAGTGAAACAAGGTCACCCCGGGCAGATACGCAGTATTTT.

The rearrangement links TRBV18 to TRBJ2-7; maybe TRBD1 (6 bases). The CDR3 length is 15 residues. Trimming left V 5 bases short and J 7 bases short, with 21 bases between. Germline CDR1 and CDR2: KGHSH and LQKENI. This CDR3 reads CASSRGSTASGEQYF. Here the CDR3 DNA reads TGTGCCAGCTCAAGGGGGTCGACAGCCTCAGGGGAGCAGTACTTC.

The chain couples TRBV6-5 to TRBJ2-1; TRBD2 is a possible D gene (6 bases). With 4 bases removed from V and 4 bases from J, the gap between germline ends came to 14 bases. The V gene's germline CDR1 is MNHEY and CDR2 SVGAGI. The CDR3 runs to 15 residues. CDR3 residues: CASSSALGGYNEQFF. DNA for the CDR3: TGTGCCAGCAGTTCCGCCCTGGGGGGATACAATGAGCAGTTCTTC.

V usage is TRBV7-9 and J usage is TRBJ2-7; D is unclear. Germline V lookup: CDR1 SEHNR, CDR2 FQNEAQ (reference sequence). V lost 0 bases and J 4 bases, leaving 7 bases between the germline ends. The length of the CDR3 is 13 residues. CDR3 bases: TGTGCCAGCAGCTTAGCGGGCCCTTACGAGCAGTACTTC. Its translation is CASSLAGPYEQYF.

The chain combines TRBV14 with TRBJ2-3, with a possible D match to TRBD1 (6 bases). V was pared by 1 base and J by 3 bases, with 11 bases between. The CDR3 spans 15 residues. Germline V gives CDR1 SGHDN, CDR2 FVKESK. CDR3 residues: CASSQGRGMTDTQYF. Here the CDR3 DNA reads TGTGCCAGCAGCCAAGGAAGGGGGATGACAGATACGCAGTATTTT.

The CDR3 sequence is CASSPRLREGSYEQYF. The CDR3 nucleotides are TGTGCCAGCAGCCCACGCCTCAGGGAAGGGTCCTACGAGCAGTACTTC. The chain combines TRBV7-8 with TRBJ2-7; D might be TRBD1 (5 bases). V lost 5 bases and J lost 1, with 18 bases in between. Germline V gene data show CDR1 as SGHVS and CDR2 as FQNEAQ. This CDR3 spans 16 amino acids.

This clone was detected only once. This chain uses TRBV28 with TRBJ2-3; the match to TRBD1 covers 8 bases. CDR1 is MDHEN and CDR2 is SYDVKM in the germline V gene. The CDR3 has 15 residues. The V gene end was trimmed by 2 bases and the J gene end by 3 bases; junction bases not matched to a gene: 4. In DNA form, the CDR3 reads TGTGCCAGCAGTTTAAGGACAGGGAGAACAGATACGCAGTATTTT. It translates to CASSLRTGRTDTQYF.

DNA for the CDR3: TGTGCCAGCAGCGTAGGCAGCGGGAGGTCCTACGAGCAGTACTTC. Its protein product is CASSVGSGRSYEQYF. The chain employs TRBV9 and TRBJ2-7, with 9 bases identical to TRBD2. The V and J ends lost 0 bases and 1 base, in that order; junction bases with no gene match: 2. The CDR3 extends over 15 amino acids. Germline CDR1 and CDR2: SGDLS and YYNGEE.

This clone showed up just a few times. The chain employs TRBV30 and TRBJ1-2; tentative D call: TRBD1 (5 bases). In germline, CDR1 is GTSNPN, CDR2 SVGIG (reference sequence). V lost 0 bases and J lost 8, with 13 bases in between. The CDR3 sequence is 13 residues long. CDR3 region: CAWSVRGEGGYTF. In DNA form, the CDR3 reads TGTGCCTGGAGTGTACGGGGGGAAGGAGGCTACACCTTC.

The chain employs TRBV6-1 and TRBJ1-5; 12 bases are a match to TRBD1. The V gene's germline CDR1 is MNHNS and CDR2 SASEGT. Germline trimming cut 2 bases from V and 4 bases from J; bases unmatched to any gene: 3. The CDR3 is 16 amino acids. The CDR3 DNA follows: TGTGCCAGCAGTGAAACGGGACAGGGGGCAAATCAGCCCCAGCATTTT. It is translated as CASSETGQGANQPQHF.

The chain uses TRBV5-1 and TRBJ1-4, with D possibly TRBD1 on 5 matching bases. Germline loops: CDR1 SGHRS, CDR2 YFSETQ. The CDR3 spans 16 residues. The V gene lost 8 bases and the J gene lost 0 bases, with 17 bases spanning the gap. CDR3 loop: CASRDSGSATNEKLFF. The CDR3 region has the DNA TGCGCCAGTAGGGACTCAGGGTCTGCAACTAATGAAAAACTGTTTTTT.

CDR3: CASSPIASLYGYTF. In DNA form, the CDR3 reads TGTGCCAGCAGCCCTATAGCCAGCCTCTATGGCTACACCTTC. The V and J genes are TRBV7-2 and TRBJ1-2; D not resolved. V was shortened by 5 bases and J by 4 bases, with 14 bases between the two germline ends. This CDR3 is 14 amino acids long. Per the germline V gene, CDR1 is SGHTA and CDR2 is FQGNSA.

Comment on this clone: A junction end diverges from the germline sequence, so it may reflect a read error. The chain is built from TRBV30 and TRBJ1-1; D remains unclear. CDR3 length: 13 amino acids. Germline CDR1 GTSNPN, CDR2 SVGIG (reference sequence). This chain's CDR3 is CAWSVGSETPGRF. The CDR3 bases are TGTGCCTGGAGTGTAGGATCCGAGACCCCCGGGAGGTTT.

The rearrangement uses TRBV5-1 and TRBJ2-7; the D is unclear. This CDR3 has 14 amino acids. Germline CDR1 SGHRS, CDR2 YFSETQ. Trimming cost V 4 bases and J 5 bases, with 16 bases left between them. In nucleotides, the CDR3 is TGCGCCAGCAGCCGTATGATGCCCTTAGACGAGCAGTACTTC. Its protein product is CASSRMMPLDEQYF. Complete variable domain (other parts from reference TRBV5-1 and TRBJ2-7): KAGVTQTPRYLIKTRGQQVTLSCSPISGHRSVSWYQQTPGQGLQFLFEYFSETQRNKGNFPGRFSGRQFSNSRSEMNVSTLELGDSALYLCASSRMMPLDEQYFGPGTRLTVT.

The chain uses TRBV27 and TRBJ2-7, with 8 bases identical to TRBD1. Germline lookup yields CDR1 MNHEY and CDR2 SMNVEV (reference sequence). J lost 3 bases, V lost 5 bases, and 21 bases had no gene match. This CDR3 is built from 19 residues. CDR3 in amino acids: CASSPGTGVTRRAVYEQYF. The CDR3 DNA sequence: TGTGCCAGCAGTCCAGGGACAGGCGTGACTAGACGAGCTGTCTACGAGCAGTACTTC.

The chain carries TRBV9 and TRBJ2-2; 7 bases are shared with TRBD2. From germline, CDR1 is SGDLS and CDR2 YYNGEE. V lost 0 bases to trimming and J lost 4 bases; unmatched junction nucleotides: 6. This CDR3 is built from 16 residues. CDR3 DNA: TGTGCCAGCAGCGTAGTTCAGGGCGGGGGCACCGGGGAGCTGTTTTTT. Protein product: CASSVVQGGGTGELFF.

The chain links TRBV7-2 to TRBJ1-4; tentative D call: TRBD1 (6 bases). CDR1 and CDR2 (germline): SGHTA, FQGNSA. This CDR3 region has 16 residues. Trimming took 5 bases from V and 4 from J, leaving 17 bases between them. CDR3 bases: TGTGCCAGCAGCGCTGGGAAAGGACAGTTTAATGAAAAACTGTTTTTT. Translation gives CASSAGKGQFNEKLFF.

This clone was detected once. The chain recombines TRBV25-1 with TRBJ2-1; D not certain. Trimming removed 6 bases from V and 1 base from J, with 10 bases in between. Germline V gene lookup returns CDR1 MGHDK and CDR2 SYGVNS. The CDR3 extends over 14 amino acids. The CDR3: CASRDPGSYNEQFF. The CDR3 nucleotides are TGTGCCAGCAGGGACCCCGGTTCCTACAATGAGCAGTTCTTC. Supplemented by reference TRBV25-1 and TRBJ2-1, the full variable domain reads EADIYQTPRYLVIGTGKKITLECSQTMGHDKMYWYQQDPGMELHLIHYSYGVNSTEKGDLSSESTVSRIRTEHFPLTLESARPSHTSQYLCASRDPGSYNEQFFGPGTRLTVL.

J is TRBJ2-7 and V is TRBV28, with D possibly called TRBD1 or TRBD2 (6 bases each). The CDR3 consists of 16 residues. Per the germline V gene, CDR1 is MDHEN and CDR2 is SYDVKM. V lost 1 base, J lost 2 bases, and 15 bases lay in between. Written as DNA, the CDR3 is TGTGCCAGCAGTTTATCTGGGGGGCTGGTAACCTACGAGCAGTACTTC. This codes for CASSLSGGLVTYEQYF.